This is a list of T cell receptor beta chains from one sample in a study of blood T cell repertoires in COVID-19. The assay was immunoSEQ multiplex PCR, and TCRdb's table has in-frame clones only and misses some. The table has some 99,000 clones, 80% seen once. Sample: peripheral blood. Receptor source: a human donor in a cohort sampled during active or convalescent COVID-19. CDR3s include the opening cysteine and the closing phenylalanine or tryptophan. The D gene is left open where the match is weak. A clone size is listed for some rows: how often the clone was seen (once, few, many), or a class if it is expanded.

clone size	V gene	J gene	CDR3 length	D gene	CDR3 protein	CDR3 DNA
NA	TRBV6-1	TRBJ2-3	15	NA	CASSEARVITDTQYF	TGTGCCAGCAGTGAGGCCCGGGTCATCACAGATACGCAGTATTTT
NA	TRBV18	TRBJ1-1	14	TRBD1	CASSTTRDRTEAFF	TGTGCCAGCTCCACCACCCGGGACAGGACTGAAGCTTTCTTT
NA	TRBV15	TRBJ1-4	15	NA	CATSREVGGNEKLFF	TGTGCCACCAGCAGAGAAGTCGGGGGGAATGAAAAACTGTTTTTT
NA	TRBV24-1	TRBJ2-7	13	NA	CATSRQVCNEQYF	TGTGCCACCTCCCGGCAGGTGTGTAACGAGCAGTACTTC
NA	TRBV28	TRBJ1-1	16	TRBD1	CASSTNRGRRDTEAFF	TGTGCCAGCAGTACAAACAGGGGGCGCAGGGACACTGAAGCTTTCTTT
NA	TRBV2	TRBJ2-7	11	NA	CASSDATVRDF	TGTGCCAGCAGTGACGCTACGGTCCGGGACTTC
NA	TRBV15	TRBJ1-1	12	NA	CATSPRNTEAFF	TGTGCCACCAGCCCCAGGAACACTGAAGCTTTCTTT
NA	TRBV4-2	TRBJ2-2	16	NA	CASSQGLGVNTGELFF	TGTGCCAGCAGCCAAGGTCTAGGGGTCAACACCGGGGAGCTGTTTTTT
once	TRBV12-3/TRBV12-4	TRBJ2-7	13	NA	CASSFDSTYEQYF	TGTGCCAGCAGTTTTGACAGCACCTACGAGCAGTACTTC
NA	TRBV19	TRBJ2-3	16	NA	CASSPRSGDSTDTQYF	TGTGCCAGTAGCCCTCGGTCGGGGGATAGCACAGATACGCAGTATTTT
NA	TRBV10-2	TRBJ2-1	17	TRBD2	CASSDGNRAAGSREQFF	TGCGCCAGCAGTGATGGAAACCGGGCAGCGGGAAGCAGGGAGCAGTTCTTC
once	TRBV6-1	TRBJ2-7	15	NA	CASSESASYIYEQYF	TGTGCCAGCAGTGAATCGGCTAGCTACATCTACGAGCAGTACTTC
NA	TRBV2	TRBJ1-3	17	TRBD1	CASSEIGQGTAGNTIYF	TGTGCCAGCAGTGAAATCGGACAGGGGACGGCTGGAAACACCATATATTTT
NA	TRBV7-2	TRBJ2-6	18	TRBD1	CASSLVYSGGGGANVLTF	TGTGCCAGCAGCTTAGTTTATTCAGGGGGCGGTGGGGCCAACGTCCTGACTTTC
NA	TRBV7-8	TRBJ2-7	14	NA	CASSFETPSSEQYF	TGTGCCAGCAGCTTCGAGACTCCTTCCTCCGAGCAGTACTTC
NA	TRBV7-2	TRBJ1-4	13	NA	CASSFNSGKILFF	TGTGCCAGCAGCTTCAACAGCGGGAAGATCCTGTTTTTT
few	TRBV19	TRBJ1-2	15	TRBD1	CASSGTAGESYGYTF	TGTGCCAGTAGTGGGACAGCCGGCGAGTCTTATGGCTACACCTTC
NA	TRBV19	TRBJ1-2	15	NA	CASTTLGQGLDGYTF	TGTGCCAGTACCACGCTGGGGCAGGGGCTCGATGGCTACACCTTC
NA	TRBV5-1	TRBJ2-1	16	NA	CASSTLSGSSYNEQFF	TGCGCCAGCAGCACCCTGAGCGGTAGCTCCTACAATGAGCAGTTCTTC
NA	TRBV19	TRBJ2-3	16	TRBD2	CASSIVSGSPADTQYF	TGTGCCAGTAGTATAGTTAGCGGGAGTCCCGCAGATACGCAGTATTTT
NA	TRBV5-5	TRBJ2-7	15	NA	CASSFAPWADYEQYF	TGTGCCAGCAGCTTCGCCCCTTGGGCAGACTACGAGCAGTACTTC
NA	TRBV6-6	TRBJ2-7	14	TRBD1	CASSYPPGQGEQYF	TGTGCCAGCAGTTACCCCCCTGGACAGGGCGAGCAGTACTTC
NA	TRBV28	TRBJ2-2	15	NA	CASRIRGSLTGELFF	TGTGCCAGCAGGATTAGGGGAAGCCTAACCGGGGAGCTGTTTTTT
NA	TRBV6-5	TRBJ1-2	13	NA	CASSYSSQYGYTF	TGTGCCAGCAGTTACTCGTCCCAGTATGGCTACACCTTC
NA	TRBV6-2/TRBV6-3	TRBJ2-7	15	NA	CASSPYTGRGGEQYF	TGTGCCAGCAGCCCCTATACAGGGCGCGGAGGAGAGCAGTACTTC
NA	TRBV19	TRBJ1-5	14	NA	CASTAGRLNQPQHF	TGTGCCAGTACCGCGGGACGGTTGAATCAGCCCCAGCATTTT
NA	TRBV19	TRBJ1-5	13	TRBD1	CASSIRGSQPQHF	TGTGCCAGTAGTATCAGGGGGAGTCAGCCCCAGCATTTT
NA	TRBV19	TRBJ1-5	16	NA	CASSIRAGLSNQPQHF	TGTGCCAGTAGTATTCGTGCAGGGTTGAGCAATCAGCCCCAGCATTTT
NA	TRBV10-2	TRBJ1-6	16	NA	CASSVEGAGYNSPLHF	TGCGCCAGCAGCGTCGAGGGCGCTGGCTATAATTCACCCCTCCACTTT
NA	TRBV28	TRBJ1-2	14	TRBD1	CASSPLTGVSGYTF	TGTGCCAGCAGCCCGCTGACAGGGGTTAGTGGCTACACCTTC
NA	TRBV5-1	TRBJ1-4	13	NA	CASSLDRNEKLFF	TGCGCCAGCAGCCTTGACAGGAATGAAAAACTGTTTTTT
NA	TRBV28	TRBJ1-1	15	NA	CASSLVFSTDTEAFF	TGTGCCAGCAGTTTGGTGTTTAGTACTGACACTGAAGCTTTCTTT
NA	TRBV28	TRBJ2-1	18	TRBD2	CASSLSRLAGGPGGEQFF	TGTGCCAGCAGTTTATCTCGACTAGCGGGAGGGCCAGGGGGCGAGCAGTTCTTC
NA	TRBV7-2	TRBJ2-5	14	NA	CASSFPGLQETQYF	TGTGCCAGCAGCTTCCCGGGACTCCAAGAGACCCAGTACTTC
NA	TRBV7-2	TRBJ2-2	16	TRBD2	CASSHTSGSVTGELFF	TGTGCCAGCAGCCATACTAGCGGGAGCGTCACCGGGGAGCTGTTTTTT
NA	TRBV27	TRBJ1-2	16	TRBD1	CASSGDDTPGQGSRTF	TGTGCCAGCAGTGGGGACGACACACCGGGACAGGGCTCTAGGACCTTC
NA	TRBV5-1	TRBJ2-6	21	NA	CASSLLPAEASVGSGANVLTF	TGCGCCAGCAGCTTGTTACCAGCGGAGGCCAGCGTCGGGTCTGGGGCCAACGTCCTGACTTTC
once	TRBV23-1	TRBJ1-1	15	NA	CASSQSRRGCTEAFF	TGCGCCAGCAGTCAATCTCGTCGGGGATGCACTGAAGCTTTCTTT